This TCR beta chain was sequenced for a study of neurological immune-mediated disorders. The sample holds many counts of this clonotype. A single record per CDR3 protein comes from TCRdb applying MiXCR to the 5' RACE reads. The sample records around 66,000 distinct CDR3 sequences, roughly 5.6% being singletons. The CDR3 runs 15 residues. V gave up 4 bases and J gave up 0 bases, with 8 bases separating them. Germline CDR1 is SGHTS and CDR2 is YDEGEE. V is TRBV5-8 and J is TRBJ1-6; no definite D call. The TCR originated in a woman between 25 and 40 years old with multiple sclerosis. Sequencing input: PBMCs. The CDR3 DNA sequence: TGTGCCAGCAGCGGCGGGAGCTCCTATAATTCACCCCTCCACTTT. Translation gives CASSGGSSYNSPLHF.